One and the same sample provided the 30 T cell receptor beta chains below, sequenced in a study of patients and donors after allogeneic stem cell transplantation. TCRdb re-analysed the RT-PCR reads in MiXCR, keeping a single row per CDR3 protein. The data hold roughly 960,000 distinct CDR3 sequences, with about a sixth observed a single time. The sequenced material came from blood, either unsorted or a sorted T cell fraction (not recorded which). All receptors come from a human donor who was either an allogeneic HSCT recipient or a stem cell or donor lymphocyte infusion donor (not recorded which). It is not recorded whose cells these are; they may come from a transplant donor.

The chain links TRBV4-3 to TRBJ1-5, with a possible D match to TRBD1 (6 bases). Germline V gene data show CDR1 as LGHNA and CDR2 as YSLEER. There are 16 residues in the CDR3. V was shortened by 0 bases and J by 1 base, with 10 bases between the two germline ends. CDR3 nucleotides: TGCGCCAGCAGCCAAGAGAGGCAGGGGAGCAATCAGCCCCAGCATTTT. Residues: CASSQERQGSNQPQHF.

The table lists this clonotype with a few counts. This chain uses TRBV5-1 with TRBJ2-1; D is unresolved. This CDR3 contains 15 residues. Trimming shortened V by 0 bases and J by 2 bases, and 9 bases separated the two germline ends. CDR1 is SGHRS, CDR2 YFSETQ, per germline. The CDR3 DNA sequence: TGCGCCAGCAGCTTGGAAGCGTCCGCCTACAATGAGCAGTTCTTC. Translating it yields CASSLEASAYNEQFF. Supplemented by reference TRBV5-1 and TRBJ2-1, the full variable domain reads KAGVTQTPRYLIKTRGQQVTLSCSPISGHRSVSWYQQTPGQGLQFLFEYFSETQRNKGNFPGRFSGRQFSNSRSEMNVSTLELGDSALYLCASSLEASAYNEQFFGPGTRLTVL.

CDR3 bases: TGTGCCAGCACCCCAAGCTCTGGGGCCAACGTCCTGACTTTC. It encodes CASTPSSGANVLTF. The rearrangement joins TRBV12-3 or TRBV12-4 to TRBJ2-6; D is unresolved. The CDR3 runs to 14 residues. V was trimmed by 7 bases and J by 0 bases, leaving 7 bases between them.

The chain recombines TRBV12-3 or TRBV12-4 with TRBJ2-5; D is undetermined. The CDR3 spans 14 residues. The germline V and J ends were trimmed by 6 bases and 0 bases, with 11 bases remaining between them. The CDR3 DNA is TGTGCCAGCAGCCCAATAATGTACCAAGAGACCCAGTACTTC. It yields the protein CASSPIMYQETQYF.

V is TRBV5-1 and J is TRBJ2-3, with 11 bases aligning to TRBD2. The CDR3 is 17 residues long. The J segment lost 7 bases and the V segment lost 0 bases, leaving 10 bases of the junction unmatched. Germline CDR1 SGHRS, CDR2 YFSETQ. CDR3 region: CASSLAASGRIMHTQYF. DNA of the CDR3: TGCGCCAGCAGCTTGGCGGCTAGCGGGAGGATTATGCATACGCAGTATTTT.

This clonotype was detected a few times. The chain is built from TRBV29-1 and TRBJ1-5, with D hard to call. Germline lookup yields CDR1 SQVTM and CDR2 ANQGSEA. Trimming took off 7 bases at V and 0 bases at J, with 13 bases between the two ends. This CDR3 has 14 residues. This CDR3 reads CSAADTHSNQPQHF. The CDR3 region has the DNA TGCAGCGCCGCTGACACGCATAGCAATCAGCCCCAGCATTTT.

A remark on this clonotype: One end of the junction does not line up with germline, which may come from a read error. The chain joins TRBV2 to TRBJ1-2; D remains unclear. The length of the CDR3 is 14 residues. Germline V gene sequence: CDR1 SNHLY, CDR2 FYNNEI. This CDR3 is CVSTIEGTSYGYTF. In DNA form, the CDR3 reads TGTGTCAGCACCATAGAGGGAACTAGCTATGGCTACACCTTC.

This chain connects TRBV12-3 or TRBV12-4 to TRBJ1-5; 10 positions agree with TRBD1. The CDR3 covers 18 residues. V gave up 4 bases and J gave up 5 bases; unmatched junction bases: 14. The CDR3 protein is CASSSTIGGTGDYQPQHF. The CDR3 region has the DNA TGTGCCAGCAGTTCGACCATCGGCGGGACAGGGGACTATCAGCCCCAGCATTTT.

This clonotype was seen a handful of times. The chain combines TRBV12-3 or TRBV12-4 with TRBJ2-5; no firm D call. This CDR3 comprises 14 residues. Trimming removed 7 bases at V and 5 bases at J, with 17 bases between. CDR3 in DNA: TGTGCCAGCACCCATGACCGCCTCAGGGAGACCCAGTACTTC. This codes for CASTHDRLRETQYF.

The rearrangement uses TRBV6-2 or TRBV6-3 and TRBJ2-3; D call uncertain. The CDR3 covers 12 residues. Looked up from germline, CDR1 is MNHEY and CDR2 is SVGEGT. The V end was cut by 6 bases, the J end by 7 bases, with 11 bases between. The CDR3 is CASREVDHTQYF. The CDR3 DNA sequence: TGTGCCAGCAGAGAGGTCGATCATACGCAGTATTTT.

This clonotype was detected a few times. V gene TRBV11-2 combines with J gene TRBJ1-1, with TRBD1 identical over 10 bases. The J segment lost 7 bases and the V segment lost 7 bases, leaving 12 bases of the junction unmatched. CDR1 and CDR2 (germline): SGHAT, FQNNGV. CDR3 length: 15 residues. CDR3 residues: CASTFFWTGGIEAFF. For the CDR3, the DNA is TGTGCCAGCACCTTTTTCTGGACAGGGGGAATTGAAGCTTTCTTT.

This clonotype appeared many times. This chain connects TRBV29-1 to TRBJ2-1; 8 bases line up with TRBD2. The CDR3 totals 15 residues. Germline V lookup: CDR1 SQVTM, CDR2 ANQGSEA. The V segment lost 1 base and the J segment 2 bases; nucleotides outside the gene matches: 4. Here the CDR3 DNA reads TGCAGCGTTGAAGGGCTAGCGGGTCCCTACAATGAGCAGTTCTTC. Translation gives CSVEGLAGPYNEQFF.

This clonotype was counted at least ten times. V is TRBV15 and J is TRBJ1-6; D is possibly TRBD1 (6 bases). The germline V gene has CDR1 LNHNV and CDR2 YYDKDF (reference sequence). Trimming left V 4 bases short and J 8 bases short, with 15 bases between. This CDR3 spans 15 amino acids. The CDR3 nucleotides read TGTGCCACCAGCAAAGTGAGACAGGTTGATTCACCCCTCCACTTT. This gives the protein CATSKVRQVDSPLHF. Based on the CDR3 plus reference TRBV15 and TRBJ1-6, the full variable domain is DAMVIQNPRYQVTQFGKPVTLSCSQTLNHNVMYWYQQKSSQAPKLLFHYYDKDFNNEADTPDNFQSRRPNTSFCFLDIRSPGLGDTAMYLCATSKVRQVDSPLHFGNGTRLTVT.

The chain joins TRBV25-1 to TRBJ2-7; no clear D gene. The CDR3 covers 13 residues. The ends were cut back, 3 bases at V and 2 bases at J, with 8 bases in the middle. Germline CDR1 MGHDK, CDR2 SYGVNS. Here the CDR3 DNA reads TGTGCCAGCAGTGACCAATCAGCCTACGAGCAGTACTTC. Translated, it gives CASSDQSAYEQYF.

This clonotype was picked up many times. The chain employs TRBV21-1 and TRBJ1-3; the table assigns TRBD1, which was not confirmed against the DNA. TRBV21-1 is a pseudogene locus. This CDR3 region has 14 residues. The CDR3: CASRGTGAGNTIYF. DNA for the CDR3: TGTGCCAGCAGGGGGACAGGGGCTGGAAACACCATATATTTT.

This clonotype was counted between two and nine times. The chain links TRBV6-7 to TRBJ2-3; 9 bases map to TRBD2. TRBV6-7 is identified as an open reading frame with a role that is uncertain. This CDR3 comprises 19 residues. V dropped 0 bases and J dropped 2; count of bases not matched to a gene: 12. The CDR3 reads CASSYSGASGDLSTDTQYF. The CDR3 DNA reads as TGTGCCAGCAGTTACTCAGGGGCTAGCGGGGACCTTTCCACAGATACGCAGTATTTT.

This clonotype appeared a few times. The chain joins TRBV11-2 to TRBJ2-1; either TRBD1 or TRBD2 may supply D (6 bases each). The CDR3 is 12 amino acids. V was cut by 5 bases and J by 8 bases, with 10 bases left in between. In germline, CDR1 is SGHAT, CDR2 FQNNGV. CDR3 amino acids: CASSTRGDEQFF. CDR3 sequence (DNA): TGTGCCAGCAGCACGAGGGGGGATGAGCAGTTCTTC. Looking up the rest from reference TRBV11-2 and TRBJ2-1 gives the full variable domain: EAGVAQSPRYKIIEKRQSVAFWCNPISGHATLYWYQQILGQGPKLLIQFQNNGVVDDSQLPKDRFSAERLKGVDSTLKIQPAKLEDSAVYLCASSTRGDEQFFGPGTRLTVL.

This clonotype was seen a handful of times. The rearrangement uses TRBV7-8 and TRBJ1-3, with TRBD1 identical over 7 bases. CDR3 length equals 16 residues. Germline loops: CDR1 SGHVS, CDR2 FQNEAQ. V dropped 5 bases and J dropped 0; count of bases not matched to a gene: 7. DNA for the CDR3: TGTGCCAGCAGCCCTGACAGGGCGCTCTCTGGAAACACCATATATTTT. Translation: CASSPDRALSGNTIYF.

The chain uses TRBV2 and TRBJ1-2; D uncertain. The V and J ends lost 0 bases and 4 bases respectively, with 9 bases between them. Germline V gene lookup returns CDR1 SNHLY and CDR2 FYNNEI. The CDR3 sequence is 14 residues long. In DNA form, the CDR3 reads TGTGCCAGCAGTGAAGCTCGGGTCCGCTATGGCTACACCTTC. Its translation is CASSEARVRYGYTF.

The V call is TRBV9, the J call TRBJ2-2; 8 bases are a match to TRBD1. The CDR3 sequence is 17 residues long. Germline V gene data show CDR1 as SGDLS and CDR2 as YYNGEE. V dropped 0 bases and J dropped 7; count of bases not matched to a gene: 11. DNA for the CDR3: TGTGCCAGCAGCGTAGCGGGCCAGGGGGCGTATAACGGGGAGCTGTTTTTT. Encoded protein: CASSVAGQGAYNGELFF.

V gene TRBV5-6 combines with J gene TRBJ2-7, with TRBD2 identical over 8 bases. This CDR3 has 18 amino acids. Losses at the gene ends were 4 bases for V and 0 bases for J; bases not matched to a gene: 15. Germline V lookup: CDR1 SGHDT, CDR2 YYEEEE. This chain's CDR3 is CASSPDPLAVKSSYEQYF. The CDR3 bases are TGTGCCAGCAGCCCCGACCCACTAGCGGTTAAGAGCTCCTACGAGCAGTACTTC.

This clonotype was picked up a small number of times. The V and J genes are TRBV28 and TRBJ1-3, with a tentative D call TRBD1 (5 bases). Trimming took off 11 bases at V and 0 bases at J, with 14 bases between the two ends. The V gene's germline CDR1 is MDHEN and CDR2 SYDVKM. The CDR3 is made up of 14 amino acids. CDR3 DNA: TGTGCCGCATTCCAAGGGGACTCTGGAAACACCATATATTTT. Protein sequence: CAAFQGDSGNTIYF.

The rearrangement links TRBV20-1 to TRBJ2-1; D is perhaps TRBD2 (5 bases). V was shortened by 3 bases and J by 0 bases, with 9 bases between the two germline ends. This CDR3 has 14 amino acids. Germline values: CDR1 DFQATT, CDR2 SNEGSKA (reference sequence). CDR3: CSASPGSSYNEQFF. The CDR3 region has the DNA TGCAGTGCTAGTCCGGGAAGCTCCTACAATGAGCAGTTCTTC.

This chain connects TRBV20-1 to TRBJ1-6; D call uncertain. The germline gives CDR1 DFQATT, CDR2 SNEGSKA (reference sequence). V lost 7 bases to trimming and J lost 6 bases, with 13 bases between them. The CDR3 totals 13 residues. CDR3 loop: CSVDTKGNSPLHF. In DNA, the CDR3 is TGCAGTGTCGACACGAAGGGTAATTCACCCCTCCACTTT.

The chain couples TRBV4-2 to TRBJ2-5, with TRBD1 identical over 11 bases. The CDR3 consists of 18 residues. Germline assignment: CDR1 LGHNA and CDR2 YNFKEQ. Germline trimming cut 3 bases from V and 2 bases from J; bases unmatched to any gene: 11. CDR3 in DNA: TGTGCCAGCAGCCACCCGCCTAGGACAGGGGGCCATCAAGAGACCCAGTACTTC. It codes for CASSHPPRTGGHQETQYF.

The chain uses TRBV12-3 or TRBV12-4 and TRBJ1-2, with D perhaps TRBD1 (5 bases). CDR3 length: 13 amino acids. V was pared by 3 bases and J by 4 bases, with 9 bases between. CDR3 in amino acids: CASSFPGGYGYTF. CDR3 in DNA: TGTGCCAGCAGTTTTCCGGGGGGCTATGGCTACACCTTC.

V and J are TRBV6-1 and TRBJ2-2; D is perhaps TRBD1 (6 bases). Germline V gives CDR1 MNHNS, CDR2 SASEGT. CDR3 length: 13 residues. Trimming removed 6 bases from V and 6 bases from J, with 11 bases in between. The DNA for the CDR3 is TGTGCCAGCAGGGCAGGGGATGCCGGGGAGCTGTTTTTT. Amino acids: CASRAGDAGELFF.

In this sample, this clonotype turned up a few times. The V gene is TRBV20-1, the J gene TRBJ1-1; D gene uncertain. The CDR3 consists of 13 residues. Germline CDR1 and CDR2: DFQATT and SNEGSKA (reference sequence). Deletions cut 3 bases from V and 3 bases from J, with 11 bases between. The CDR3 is CSASLDRYTEAFF. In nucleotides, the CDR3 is TGCAGTGCTAGTCTGGACCGGTACACTGAAGCTTTCTTT.

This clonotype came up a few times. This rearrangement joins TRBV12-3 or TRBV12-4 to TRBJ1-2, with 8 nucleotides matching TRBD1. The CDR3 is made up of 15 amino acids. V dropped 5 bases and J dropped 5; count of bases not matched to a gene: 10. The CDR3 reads CASSPLGQGGYGYTF. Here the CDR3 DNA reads TGTGCCAGCAGTCCCCTCGGACAGGGCGGGTATGGCTACACCTTC.

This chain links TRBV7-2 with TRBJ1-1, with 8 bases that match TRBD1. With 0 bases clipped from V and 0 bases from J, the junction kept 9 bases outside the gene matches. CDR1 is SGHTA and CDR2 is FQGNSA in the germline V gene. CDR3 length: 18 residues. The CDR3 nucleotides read TGTGCCAGCAGCTTAGCTGGGACAGGAGGGCCGATGAACACTGAAGCTTTCTTT. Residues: CASSLAGTGGPMNTEAFF.